The clone carrying this T cell receptor beta chain occurred once. The data stem from a study of shared clonotypes between healthy human individuals. Repertoires were generated with immunoSEQ multiplex PCR, while TCRdb's copy carries only in-frame clones and drops some. The sample has more than 2 million clones; about 95% are singletons. CDR3 length equals 13 residues. The V end was cut by 1 base, the J end by 5 bases, with 11 bases between. CDR1 GTSNPN and CDR2 SVGIG come from the germline V gene (reference sequence). This clonotype originated in a man aged 18 to 30 in good health. This chain joins TRBV30 and TRBJ2-5; possibly TRBD1 or TRBD2 for D (5 bases each). Specimen: naive CD4+ T cells sorted from blood. As to subset: CD45RA+ positively selected. CDR3 sequence reads: CAWSGGGTETQYF. The CDR3, as DNA: TGTGCCTGGAGTGGTGGGGGAACCGAGACCCAGTACTTC. The variable domain in full, with the rest retrieved from reference TRBV30 and TRBJ2-5, is SQTIHQWPATLVQPVGSPLSLECTVEGTSNPNLYWYRQAAGRGLQLLFYSVGIGQISSEVPQNLSASRPQDRQFILSSKKLLLSDSGFYLCAWSGGGTETQYFGPGTRLLVL.